This T cell receptor beta chain was documented in a study of blood T cells in healthy people across ages. The use of a sample-barcoded 5' primer and a J-beta primer mix characterized a second PCR of about 7 to 12 cycles. TCRdb fed the 5' RACE reads into MiXCR, producing one record per CDR3 protein. The top ten clones hold roughly 10% of a sample with about 840,000 distinct CDR3 sequences, under 35% of them seen once. Study-wide results and limits: Researchers deemed the diversity estimates from one million T cells underestimates.

The V and J ends lost 6 bases and 2 bases respectively, with 20 bases between them. CDR3 length: 16 amino acids. Germline CDR1 reads SGHVS; CDR2 reads FQNEAQ. This clonotype was observed a few times. What it binds is unknown. The data also belong to a second study, concerning T cells of mothers and their children. As that study records: Barcodes for each sample and 2-4 random nucleotides were added by the M1S primer used in the second PCR.

The V and J genes are TRBV7-8 and TRBJ2-7; D is possibly TRBD1 (6 bases). The sequenced material came from blood. The sequence derives from a woman aged 40 to 55 in good health. CDR3 nucleotides: TGTGCCAGCAGTTCTATCACCACAGGGAGACCCTACGAGCAGTACTTC. It specifies CASSSITTGRPYEQYF.